This T cell receptor (beta chain) was captured by sequencing in a study of cytomegalovirus exposure and HLA in healthy donors. PCR was performed using 60 Vbeta and 13 Jbeta primers. The table came from immunoSEQ multiplex PCR; TCRdb's copy has only in-frame clones and leaves some out. Seen here are about 220,000 clones, 75% observed once, and the top ten hold less than 2%. Per the germline V gene, CDR1 is SQVTM and CDR2 is ANQGSEA. V was clipped by 7 bases and J by 0 bases, with 15 bases between them. This CDR3 is built from 14 residues. The J gene is TRBJ1-1, the V gene TRBV29-1; the D gene is possibly TRBD1 (6 bases). The sample consisted of PBMCs. The TCR sequence derives from a woman aged 30 to 39 in good health and CMV-seronegative. DNA for the CDR3: TGCAGCGCCTCTCAAGGACAGTTGAACACTGAAGCTTTCTTT. The encoded protein is CSASQGQLNTEAFF.